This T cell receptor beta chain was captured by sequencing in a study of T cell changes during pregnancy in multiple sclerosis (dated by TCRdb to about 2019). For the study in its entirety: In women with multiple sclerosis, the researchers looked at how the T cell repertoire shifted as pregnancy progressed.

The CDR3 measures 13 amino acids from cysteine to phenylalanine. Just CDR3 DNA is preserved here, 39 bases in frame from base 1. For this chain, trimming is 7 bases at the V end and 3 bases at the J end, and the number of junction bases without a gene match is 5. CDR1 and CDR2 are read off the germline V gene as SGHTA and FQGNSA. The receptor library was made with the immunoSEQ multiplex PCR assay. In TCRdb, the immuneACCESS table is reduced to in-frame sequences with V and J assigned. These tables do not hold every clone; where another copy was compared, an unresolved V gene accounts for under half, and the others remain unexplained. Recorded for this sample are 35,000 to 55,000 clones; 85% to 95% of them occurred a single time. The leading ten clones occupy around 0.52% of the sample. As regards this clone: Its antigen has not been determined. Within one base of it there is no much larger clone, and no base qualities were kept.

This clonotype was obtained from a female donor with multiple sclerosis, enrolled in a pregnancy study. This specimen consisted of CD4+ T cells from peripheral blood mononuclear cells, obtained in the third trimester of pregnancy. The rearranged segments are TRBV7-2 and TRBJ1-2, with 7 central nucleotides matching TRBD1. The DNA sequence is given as TGTGCCAGCAACCCCGACAGGGACTATGGCTACACCTTC. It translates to CASNPDRDYGYTF.